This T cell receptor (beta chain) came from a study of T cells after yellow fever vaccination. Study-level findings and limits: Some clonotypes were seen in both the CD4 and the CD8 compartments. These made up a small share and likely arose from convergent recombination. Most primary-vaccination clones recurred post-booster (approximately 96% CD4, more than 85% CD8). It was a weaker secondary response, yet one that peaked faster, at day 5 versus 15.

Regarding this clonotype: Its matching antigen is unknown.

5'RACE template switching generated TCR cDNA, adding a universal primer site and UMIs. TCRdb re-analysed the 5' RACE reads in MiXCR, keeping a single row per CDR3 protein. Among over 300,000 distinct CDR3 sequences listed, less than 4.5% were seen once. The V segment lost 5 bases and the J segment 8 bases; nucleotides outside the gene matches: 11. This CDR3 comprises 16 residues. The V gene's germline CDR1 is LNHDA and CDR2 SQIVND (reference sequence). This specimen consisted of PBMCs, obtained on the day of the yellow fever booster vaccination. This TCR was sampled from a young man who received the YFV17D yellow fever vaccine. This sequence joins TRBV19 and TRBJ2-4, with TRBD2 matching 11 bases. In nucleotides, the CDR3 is TGTGCCAGTAGTCTCCCTAGCGGGGGGTTCCGGTACATTCAGTACTTC. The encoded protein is CASSLPSGGFRYIQYF.